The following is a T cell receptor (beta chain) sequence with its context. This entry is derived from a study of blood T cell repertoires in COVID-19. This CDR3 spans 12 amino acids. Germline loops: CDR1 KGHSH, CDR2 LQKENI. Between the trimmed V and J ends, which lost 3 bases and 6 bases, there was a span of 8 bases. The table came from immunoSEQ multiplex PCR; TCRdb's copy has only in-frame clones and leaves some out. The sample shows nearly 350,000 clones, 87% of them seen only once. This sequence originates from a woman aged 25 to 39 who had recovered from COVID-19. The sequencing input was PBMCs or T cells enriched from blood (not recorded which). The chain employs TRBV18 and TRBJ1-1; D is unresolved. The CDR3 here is CASSPLRSEAFF. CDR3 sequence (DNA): TGTGCCAGCTCACCCCTTCGGTCTGAAGCTTTCTTT.